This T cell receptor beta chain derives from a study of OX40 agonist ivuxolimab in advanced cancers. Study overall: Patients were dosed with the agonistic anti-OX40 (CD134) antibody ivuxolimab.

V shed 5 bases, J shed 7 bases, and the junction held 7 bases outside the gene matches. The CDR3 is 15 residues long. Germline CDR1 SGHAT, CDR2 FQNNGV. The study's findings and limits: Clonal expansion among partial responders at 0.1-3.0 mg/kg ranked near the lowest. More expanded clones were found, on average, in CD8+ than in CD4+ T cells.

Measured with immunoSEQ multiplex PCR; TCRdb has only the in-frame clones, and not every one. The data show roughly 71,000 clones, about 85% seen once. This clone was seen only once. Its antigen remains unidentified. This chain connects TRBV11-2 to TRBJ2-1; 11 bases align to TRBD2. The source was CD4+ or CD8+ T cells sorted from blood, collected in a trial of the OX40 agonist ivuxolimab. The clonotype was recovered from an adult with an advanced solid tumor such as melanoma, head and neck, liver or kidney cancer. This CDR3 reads CASSSSGRAGNEQFF. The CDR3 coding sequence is TGTGCCAGCAGCAGTAGCGGGAGGGCTGGAAATGAGCAGTTCTTC.